Reported below is one T cell receptor beta chain. Its cognate antigen is unknown. The CDR3 is 14 amino acids. Germline values: CDR1 MGHDK, CDR2 SYGVNS. The sample belongs to a study of cytomegalovirus exposure and HLA in healthy donors. Vbeta (60) and Jbeta (13) primers were used in the PCR. Only in-frame clones appear in the TCRdb table, and some are missing; sequencing was by immunoSEQ multiplex PCR. This sample's clone table lists 120,000 or so clones. General observations from the study: A reported reduction in N-insertions relative to the roughly 700-donor mean was seen in an Asian-associated ancestry cluster in a later analysis.

V usage is TRBV25-1 and J usage is TRBJ2-5, with D maybe TRBD1 (6 bases). The end of the DNA aligns better with TRBJ2-7, so the J call may be wrong. This sequence was found in a man younger than 30 in good health and CMV-seronegative. The specimen was PBMCs. CDR3 in DNA: TGTGCCAGCAGGAACAGGGCAGTCCCCTACGAGCAGTACTTC. Residues: CASRNRAVPYEQYF.